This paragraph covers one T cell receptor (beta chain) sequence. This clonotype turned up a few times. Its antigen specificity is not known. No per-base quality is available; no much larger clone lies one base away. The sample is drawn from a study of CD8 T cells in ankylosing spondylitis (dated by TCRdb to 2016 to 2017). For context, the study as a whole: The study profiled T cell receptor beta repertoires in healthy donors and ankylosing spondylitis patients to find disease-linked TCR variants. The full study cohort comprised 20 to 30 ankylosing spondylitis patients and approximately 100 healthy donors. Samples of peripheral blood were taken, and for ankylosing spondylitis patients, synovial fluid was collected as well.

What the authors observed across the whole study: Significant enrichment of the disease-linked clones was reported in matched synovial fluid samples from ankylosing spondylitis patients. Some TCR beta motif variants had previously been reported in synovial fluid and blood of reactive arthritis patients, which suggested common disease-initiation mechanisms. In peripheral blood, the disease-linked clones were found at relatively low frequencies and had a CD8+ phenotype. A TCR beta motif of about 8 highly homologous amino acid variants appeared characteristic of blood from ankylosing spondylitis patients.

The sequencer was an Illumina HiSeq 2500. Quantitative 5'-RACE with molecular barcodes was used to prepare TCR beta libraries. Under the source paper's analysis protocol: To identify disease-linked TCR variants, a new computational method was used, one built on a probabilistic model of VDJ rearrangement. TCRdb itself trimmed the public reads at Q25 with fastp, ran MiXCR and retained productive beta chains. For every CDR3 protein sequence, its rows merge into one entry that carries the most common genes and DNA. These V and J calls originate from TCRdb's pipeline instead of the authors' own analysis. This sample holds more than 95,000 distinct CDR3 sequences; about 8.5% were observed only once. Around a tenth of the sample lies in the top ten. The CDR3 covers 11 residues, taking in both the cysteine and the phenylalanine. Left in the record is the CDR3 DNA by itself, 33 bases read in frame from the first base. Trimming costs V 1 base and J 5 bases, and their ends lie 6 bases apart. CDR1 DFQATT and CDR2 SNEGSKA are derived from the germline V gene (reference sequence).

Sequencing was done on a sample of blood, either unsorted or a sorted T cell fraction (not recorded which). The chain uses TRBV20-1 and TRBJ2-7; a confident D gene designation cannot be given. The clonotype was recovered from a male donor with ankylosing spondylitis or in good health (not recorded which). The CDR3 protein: CSARVDNEQYF. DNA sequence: TGCAGTGCTAGAGTAGACAACGAGCAGTACTTC.